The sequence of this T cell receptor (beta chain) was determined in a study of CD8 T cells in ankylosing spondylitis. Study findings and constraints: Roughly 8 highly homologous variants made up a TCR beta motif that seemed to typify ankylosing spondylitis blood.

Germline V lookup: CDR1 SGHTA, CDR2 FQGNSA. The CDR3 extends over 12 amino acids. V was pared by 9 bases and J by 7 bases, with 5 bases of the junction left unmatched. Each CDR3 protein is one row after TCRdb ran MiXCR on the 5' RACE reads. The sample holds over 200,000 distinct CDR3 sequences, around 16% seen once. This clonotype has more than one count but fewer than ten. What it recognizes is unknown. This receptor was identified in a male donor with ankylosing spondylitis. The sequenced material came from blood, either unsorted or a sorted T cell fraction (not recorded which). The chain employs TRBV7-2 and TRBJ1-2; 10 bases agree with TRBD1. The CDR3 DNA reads TGTGCCAGTCGACAGGGGGCAGCTGGCTACACCTTC. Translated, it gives CASRQGAAGYTF.